This T cell receptor (beta chain) was identified during a study of early T cells in non-severe SARS-CoV-2 infection. Background on the study: Unsorted whole blood bulk RNA was sequenced, with unpaired chains. General study points: Using VDJdb, the matching emphasized anti-spike CD8 responses while missing private and CD4 specificities.

In the case of this clonotype: Its antigen remains unknown.

Trimming removed 2 bases at V and 0 bases at J, with 17 bases between. Germline CDR1 is MNHEY and CDR2 is SVGEGT. The CDR3 is made up of 18 amino acids. Attachment of unique molecular identifiers was made to individual cDNA molecules. TCRdb redid the calling of the 5' RACE reads with MiXCR, one entry per CDR3 protein. The sample has roughly 86,000 distinct CDR3 sequences; about 6% are singletons. The receptor was derived from an adult who was a healthcare worker with PCR-confirmed SARS-CoV-2 infection or an uninfected control (not recorded which). J is TRBJ1-3 and V is TRBV6-2 or TRBV6-3; the D is unclear. The sequencing input was whole blood. Here the CDR3 reads CASSYQGRAKVSGNTIYF. The CDR3 nucleotides read TGTGCCAGCAGTTACCAAGGGAGAGCGAAAGTCTCTGGAAACACCATATATTTT.